This T cell receptor (beta chain) was sequenced during a study of cytomegalovirus exposure and HLA in healthy donors. Study-level points and caveats: TCR beta sequences reportedly predicted most subjects' HLA-A and HLA-B alleles accurately.

Both 60 Vbeta primers and 13 Jbeta primers went into the PCR. Profiled with immunoSEQ multiplex PCR; TCRdb holds only in-frame clones, not every one. Of approximately 150,000 clones in the sample, roughly 72% are singletons; the top ten hold approximately 1.5%. In the case of this clone: The antigen is not known.

The TCR was taken from a man in his forties in good health and CMV-seronegative. Sequencing was done on a sample of PBMCs.

For the CDR3, the DNA is TGTGCCAGCAGTCCGAGGGTTAGCGGGAACAATGAGCAGTTCTTC. It yields the protein CASSPRVSGNNEQFF. The chain combines TRBV27 with TRBJ2-1; the match to TRBD2 covers 8 bases. The germline V gene encodes CDR1 MNHEY and CDR2 SMNVEV (reference sequence). V lost 5 bases to trimming and J lost 5 bases; unmatched junction nucleotides: 8. CDR3 length: 15 residues.